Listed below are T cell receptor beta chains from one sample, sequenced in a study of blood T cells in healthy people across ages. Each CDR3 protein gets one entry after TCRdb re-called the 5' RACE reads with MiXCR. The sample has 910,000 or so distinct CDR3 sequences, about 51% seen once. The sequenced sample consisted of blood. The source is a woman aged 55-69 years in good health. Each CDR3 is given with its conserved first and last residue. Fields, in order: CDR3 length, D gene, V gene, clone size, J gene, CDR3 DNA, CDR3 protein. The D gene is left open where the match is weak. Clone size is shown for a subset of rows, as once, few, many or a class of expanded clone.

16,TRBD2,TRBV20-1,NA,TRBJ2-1,TGCAGTGCCAGAGTCGCCGGGACTAGCGGGAGAAATGGGCAGTTCTTC,CSARVAGTSGRNGQFF
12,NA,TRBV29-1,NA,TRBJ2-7,TGCAGCGTTGAGGGGGGCTACTACGAGCAGTACTTC,CSVEGGYYEQYF
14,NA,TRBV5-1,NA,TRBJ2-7,TGCGCCAGCAGCTTGGAGGGCAGCACCTACGAGCAGTACTTC,CASSLEGSTYEQYF
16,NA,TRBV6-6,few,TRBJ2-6,TGTGCCAGCAGTTTGCCAGGAAACTCTGGGGCCAACGTCCTGACTTTC,CASSLPGNSGANVLTF
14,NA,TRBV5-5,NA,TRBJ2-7,TGTGCCAGCAGCCTCGGGTTTTCTGGTTACGAGCAGTACTTC,CASSLGFSGYEQYF
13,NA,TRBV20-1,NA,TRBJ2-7,TGCAGTGCTAGACCCGGGACAATCTACGAGCAGTACTTC,CSARPGTIYEQYF
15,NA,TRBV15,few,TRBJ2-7,TGTGCCACCAGCAGAGCCAGCGGCATCGGGTACGAGCAGTACTTC,CATSRASGIGYEQYF
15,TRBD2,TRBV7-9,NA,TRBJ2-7,TGTGCCAGCAGCTCGACTAGCGGGAATGTTTACGAGCAGTACTTC,CASSSTSGNVYEQYF
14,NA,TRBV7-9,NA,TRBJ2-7,TGTGCCAGCAGCTTAGAACGAGGGAGCCGCGAGCAGTACTTC,CASSLERGSREQYF
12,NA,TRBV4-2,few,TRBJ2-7,TGTGCCCCAACCCGGGCGGGCTTCGAGCAGTACTTC,CAPTRAGFEQYF
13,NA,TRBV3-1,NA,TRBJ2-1,TGTGCCAGCAGCCAACCATCTAGCAATGAGCAGTTCTTC,CASSQPSSNEQFF
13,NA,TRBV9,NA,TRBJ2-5,TGTGCCAGCAGCGCGTCGTATCAGACGGGGCAGTACTTC,CASSASYQTGQYF
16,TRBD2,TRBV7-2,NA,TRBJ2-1,TGTGCCAGCGTGATTGCGGGGGACCCCGGACACAATGAGCAGTTCTTC,CASVIAGDPGHNEQFF
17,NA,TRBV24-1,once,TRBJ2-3,TGTGCCACCAGTGGCCCAAGGACAGCCAGCCGGGTAGATACGCAGTATTTT,CATSGPRTASRVDTQYF
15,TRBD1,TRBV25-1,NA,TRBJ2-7,TGTGCCAGCAGTGACAGACGGGACAGGGTACACGAGCAGTACTTC,CASSDRRDRVHEQYF
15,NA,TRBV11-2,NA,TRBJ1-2,TGTGCCAGCAGCTTAGATATGGGGTCCTATTATGGCTACACCTTC,CASSLDMGSYYGYTF
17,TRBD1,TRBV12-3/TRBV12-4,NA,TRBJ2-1,TGTGCCAGCAGTTTGCCCGGGACAGGGGGCAGATACAATGAGCAGTTCTTC,CASSLPGTGGRYNEQFF
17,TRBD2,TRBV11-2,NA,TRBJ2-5,TGTGCCAGCAGCTTAGGCGCCGGGACTAGCGGGATGGAGACCCAGTACTTC,CASSLGAGTSGMETQYF
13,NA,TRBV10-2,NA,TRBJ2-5,TGCGCCAGCAGTTTCGGGGCGAGGGAGACCCAGTACTTC,CASSFGARETQYF
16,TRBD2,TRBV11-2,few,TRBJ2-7,TGTGCCAGCAGCAGACTAGCGGGAGGTTCCTACGTTGAGCAGTACTTC,CASSRLAGGSYVEQYF
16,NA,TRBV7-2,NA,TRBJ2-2,TGTGCCAGCAGCCTTCAGGGGCGACGAACCCCCGGGGAGCTGTTTTTT,CASSLQGRRTPGELFF
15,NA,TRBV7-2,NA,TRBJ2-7,TGTGCCAGCAGCTCGAGAGGGGACACCCCCTACGAGCAGTACTTC,CASSSRGDTPYEQYF
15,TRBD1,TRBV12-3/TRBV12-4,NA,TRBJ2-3,TGTGCCAGCAGTTTACGTGACAGGGGCACAGATACGGAGTATTTT,CASSLRDRGTDTEYF
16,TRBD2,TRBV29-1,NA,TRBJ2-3,TGCAGCACCGAGAGGGGTGCGGGAGAGTGGGGAGATACGCAGTATTTT,CSTERGAGEWGDTQYF
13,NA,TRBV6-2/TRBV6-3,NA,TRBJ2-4,TGTGCCAGCAGGCACCACCTTTTGGACATTCAGTACTTC,CASRHHLLDIQYF
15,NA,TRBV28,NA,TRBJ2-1,TGTGCCAGCAGTTTGTCCGCACTAGGAACTCTTGAGCAGTTCTTC,CASSLSALGTLEQFF
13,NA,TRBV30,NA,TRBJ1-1,TGTGCCTGGAGTGCCACTCGGGGGGATGAAGCTTTCTTT,CAWSATRGDEAFF
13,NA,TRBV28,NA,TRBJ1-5,TGTTCCTCTCGGCTGGATAGACAGCAGCCCCAGCATTTT,CSSRLDRQQPQHF
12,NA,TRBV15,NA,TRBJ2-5,TGTGCCACCAGCAGCTATACGGGACACCAGTACTTC,CATSSYTGHQYF
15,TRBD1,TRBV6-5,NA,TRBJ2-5,TGTGCCAGCAGTCGAGGGACAGCGTACCAAGAGACCCAGTACTTC,CASSRGTAYQETQYF
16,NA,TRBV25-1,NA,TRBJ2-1,TGTGCCAGCAGACCCCGAGTTGGAAACTCCTACAATGAGCAGTTCTTC,CASRPRVGNSYNEQFF
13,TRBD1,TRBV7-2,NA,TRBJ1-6,TGTGCCAGCACAGGGACAGGGGGCTCACCCCTCCACTTT,CASTGTGGSPLHF
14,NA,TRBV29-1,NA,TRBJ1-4,TGCAGCGCGGTGGAGGGGGCAACTAATGAAAAACTGTTTTTT,CSAVEGATNEKLFF
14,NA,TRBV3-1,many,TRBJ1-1,TGTGCCAGCAGCCTGTCCAGTCCCCCGGTCGAAGCTTTCTTT,CASSLSSPPVEAFF
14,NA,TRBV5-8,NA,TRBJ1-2,TGTGCCAGCAGCTTACGCGGAACGGGCTATGGCTACACCTTC,CASSLRGTGYGYTF
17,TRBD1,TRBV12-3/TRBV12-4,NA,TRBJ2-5,TGTGCCAGCAGTTTACTATGGGGGACAGGGGATAGGGAGACCCAGTACTTC,CASSLLWGTGDRETQYF
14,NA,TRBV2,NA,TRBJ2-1,TGTGCCAGCAACCCTACCACAGGAAACAATGAGCAGTTCTTC,CASNPTTGNNEQFF
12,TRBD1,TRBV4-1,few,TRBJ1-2,TGCGCCAGCAGCCAAGGACAGGGGTTCTACACCTTC,CASSQGQGFYTF
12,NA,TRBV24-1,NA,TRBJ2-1,TGTGCCACCAGTGACCCCCGTAATCGGCAGTTCTTC,CATSDPRNRQFF
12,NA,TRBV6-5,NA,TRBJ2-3,TGTGCCAGCAGTTACCCGGGAAATACGCAGTATTTT,CASSYPGNTQYF
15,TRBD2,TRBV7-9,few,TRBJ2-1,TGTGCCAGCATCCGGGGGGGAACTGTCGTTAATGAGCAGTTCTTC,CASIRGGTVVNEQFF
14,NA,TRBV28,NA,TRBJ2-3,TGTGCCAGCGGACTGCGTGGGGTTGCAGATACGCAGTATTTT,CASGLRGVADTQYF
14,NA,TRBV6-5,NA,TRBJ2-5,TGTGCCAGCAGTTCCCCACTGGGCATCGAGACCCGGTACTTC,CASSSPLGIETRYF
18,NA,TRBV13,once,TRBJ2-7,TGTGCCAGCAGCTTAGGGAAGGTTGCGGCAGGGCCCTCCTACGAGCAGTACTTC,CASSLGKVAAGPSYEQYF
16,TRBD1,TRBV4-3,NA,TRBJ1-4,TGCGCCAGCAGCCATGGCTGGGGACAGGGGAATGAAAAACTGTTTTTT,CASSHGWGQGNEKLFF
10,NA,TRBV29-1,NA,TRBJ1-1,TGCAGCGTTGTTCGGGCGGAAGCTTTCTTT,CSVVRAEAFF
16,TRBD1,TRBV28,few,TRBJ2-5,TGTGCCAGCAGTTACACAGGGGGCGCGATGTGGGAGACCCAGTACTTC,CASSYTGGAMWETQYF
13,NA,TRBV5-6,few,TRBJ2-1,TGTGCCAGCAGCTTGCTAGGGAACAATGAGCAGTTCTTC,CASSLLGNNEQFF
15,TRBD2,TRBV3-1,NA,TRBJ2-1,TGTGCCAGCAGCCAAGATGGTAGTAGCGGGAGGGAGCAGTTCTTC,CASSQDGSSGREQFF
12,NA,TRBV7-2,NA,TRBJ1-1,TGTGCCAGCAGCTTTTCAGGGCCTGAAGCTTTCTTT,CASSFSGPEAFF
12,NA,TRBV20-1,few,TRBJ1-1,TGCAGTGCGACAGAGGGGACCACTGAAGCTTTCTTT,CSATEGTTEAFF
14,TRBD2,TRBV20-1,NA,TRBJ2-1,TGCAGTGCACTCCGGGGCGCGGGAGGTGGTGAGCAGTTCTTC,CSALRGAGGGEQFF
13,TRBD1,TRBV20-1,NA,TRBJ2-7,TGCAGTGCTAGAGATCTTAGGGGGCACGAGCAGTACTTC,CSARDLRGHEQYF
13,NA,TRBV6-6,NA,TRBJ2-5,TGTGCCAGCAGTGACTCCGGTCCAGAGACCCAGTACTTC,CASSDSGPETQYF
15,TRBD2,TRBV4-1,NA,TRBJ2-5,TGCGCCAGCAGCCCGGGACTAGCGGGATTGGAGACCCAGTACTTC,CASSPGLAGLETQYF